The 17 T cell receptor beta chains presented below share a single source sample, sequenced in a study of blood T cell repertoires in COVID-19. The assay was immunoSEQ multiplex PCR, and TCRdb's table has in-frame clones only and misses some. The table has roughly 29,000 clones, around nine tenths seen once; the top ten hold about a tenth. Sequencing was done on a sample of peripheral blood. Every receptor here comes from a human donor in a cohort sampled during active COVID-19.

As to this clone: The junction does not match germline at one end; this may be a read error. The chain combines TRBV11-2 with TRBJ2-7; 9 positions match TRBD1. Germline assignment: CDR1 SGHAT and CDR2 FQNNGV. The CDR3 has 13 residues. In DNA, the CDR3 is TGTGCCAGTAGGGGACAGGGATCCTTCGAGCAGTACTTC. Amino acids: CASRGQGSFEQYF. The whole variable domain, remainder taken from reference TRBV11-2 and TRBJ2-7, is EAGVAQSPRYKIIEKRQSVAFWCNPISGHATLYWYQQILGQGPKLLIQFQNNGVVDDSQLPKDRFSAERLKGVDSTLKIQPAKLEDSAVYLCASRGQGSFEQYFGPGTRLTVT.

The chain employs TRBV7-9 and TRBJ1-3; D is ambiguous. This CDR3 contains 14 residues. With 5 bases removed from V and 0 bases from J, the gap between germline ends came to 8 bases. CDR1 and CDR2 (germline): SEHNR, FQNEAQ (reference sequence). This CDR3 is CASSPGISGNTIYF. CDR3 nucleotide sequence: TGTGCCAGCAGCCCGGGGATCTCTGGAAACACCATATATTTT.

The V gene is TRBV10-3, the J gene TRBJ2-3; the match to TRBD2 covers 9 bases. Germline V gene lookup returns CDR1 ENHRY and CDR2 SYGVKD. The CDR3 sequence is 14 residues long. Trimming at V came to 6 bases and at J to 4 bases, leaving 5 bases not matched to a gene. The CDR3 region is CAIRRTSEADTQYF. In DNA, the CDR3 is TGTGCCATCAGGAGGACTAGCGAAGCAGATACGCAGTATTTT.

V usage is TRBV3-1 (or the pseudogene TRBV3-2) and J usage is TRBJ2-3; D is unclear. V dropped 2 bases and J dropped 3 bases, with 9 bases sitting between them. This CDR3 has 14 residues. The germline gives CDR1 LGHDT, CDR2 YNNKEL (reference sequence). The CDR3: CASSQIQRTDTQYF. CDR3 bases: TGTGCCAGCAGCCAAATACAGAGAACAGATACGCAGTATTTT.

The V gene is TRBV5-1, the J gene TRBJ2-7; 7 nucleotides line up with TRBD2. The CDR3 length is 15 residues. Losses at the gene ends were 0 bases for V and 2 bases for J; bases not matched to a gene: 5. CDR1 is SGHRS and CDR2 is YFSETQ in the germline V gene. The CDR3 here is CASSLASSGPYEQYF. In nucleotides, the CDR3 is TGCGCCAGCAGCTTGGCCTCTAGCGGACCCTACGAGCAGTACTTC.

V is TRBV6-1 and J is TRBJ2-3; 11 bases are a match to TRBD2. V shed 2 bases, J shed 3 bases, and the junction held 7 bases outside the gene matches. Germline V gene sequence: CDR1 MNHNS, CDR2 SASEGT. The CDR3 has 17 amino acids. For the CDR3, the DNA is TGTGCCAGCAGTGAACAGACTAGCGGGACAGCTACAGATACGCAGTATTTT. This translates into CASSEQTSGTATDTQYF.

This chain links TRBV6-1 with TRBJ2-7; TRBD2 is a possible D gene (6 bases). The V end lost 2 bases, the J end lost 6 bases, and 17 bases lay between the germline ends. This CDR3 is built from 15 residues. In germline, CDR1 is MNHNS, CDR2 SASEGT. CDR3 protein: CASSERDLRLGEQYF. CDR3 nucleotides: TGTGCCAGCAGTGAACGGGACTTACGACTCGGCGAGCAGTACTTC.

This chain joins TRBV9 and TRBJ1-2, with D uncertain. The ends were cut back, 0 bases at V and 5 bases at J, with 11 bases in the middle. Germline CDR1 reads SGDLS; CDR2 reads YYNGEE. The CDR3 has 14 residues. The CDR3 spells CASSVATQSYGYTF. The CDR3 DNA is TGTGCCAGCAGCGTAGCTACACAGAGTTATGGCTACACCTTC.

The chain carries TRBV19 and TRBJ1-2, with 8 bases fitting TRBD1. This CDR3 has 15 amino acids. Trimming removed 3 bases from V and 0 bases from J; junction bases left unmatched: 3. Germline V gene data show CDR1 as LNHDA and CDR2 as SQIVND (reference sequence). The CDR3: CASSIDRGPNYGYTF. The CDR3 DNA reads as TGTGCCAGTAGTATTGACAGGGGCCCTAACTATGGCTACACCTTC.

The genes are TRBV5-6 and TRBJ2-7, with 8 bases lining up with TRBD1. Per the germline V gene, CDR1 is SGHDT and CDR2 is YYEEEE. Unmatched junction bases numbered 10, after V lost 4 bases and J lost 10 bases. The CDR3 consists of 13 residues. The CDR3 DNA sequence: TGTGCCAGCAGCGAAGGACAGGGACGGCAACAGTACTTC. Encoded protein: CASSEGQGRQQYF.

The chain carries TRBV7-2 and TRBJ1-2; 8 positions match TRBD1. Germline CDR1 and CDR2: SGHTA and FQGNSA. V lost 1 base to trimming and J lost 4 bases; unmatched junction nucleotides: 5. CDR3 length: 15 residues. The CDR3 bases are TGTGCCAGCAGCTTAGAGGCAGGGGGCGGCTATGGCTACACCTTC. Its protein is CASSLEAGGGYGYTF.

V gene TRBV6-1 combines with J gene TRBJ2-3, with D perhaps TRBD1 (6 bases). The CDR3 extends over 15 amino acids. V lost 7 bases to trimming and J lost 2 bases, with 16 bases between them. CDR1 and CDR2 (germline): MNHNS, SASEGT. CDR3 sequence reads: CASTLARGYTDTQYF. CDR3 bases: TGTGCCAGCACCCTCGCAAGGGGGTACACAGATACGCAGTATTTT.

The genes are TRBV19 and TRBJ2-5, with 8 bases identical to TRBD1. Germline V gives CDR1 LNHDA, CDR2 SQIVND (reference sequence). V dropped 6 bases and J dropped 3; count of bases not matched to a gene: 9. The length of the CDR3 is 15 residues. The CDR3 sequence is CASRLTGGTEETQYF. In nucleotides, the CDR3 is TGTGCCAGTAGATTAACAGGGGGTACGGAAGAGACCCAGTACTTC. The whole variable domain, remainder taken from reference TRBV19 and TRBJ2-5, is DGGITQSPKYLFRKEGQNVTLSCEQNLNHDAMYWYRQDPGQGLRLIYYSQIVNDFQKGDIAEGYSVSREKKESFPLTVTSAQKNPTAFYLCASRLTGGTEETQYFGPGTRLLVL.

The chain has TRBV7-9 and TRBJ2-3; perhaps TRBD1 as D (6 bases). The CDR3 totals 13 residues. Germline CDR1 reads SEHNR; CDR2 reads FQNEAQ (reference sequence). The V end was cut by 6 bases, the J end by 6 bases, with 13 bases between. The CDR3 protein is CASRAGASDTQYF. CDR3 sequence (DNA): TGTGCCAGCAGGGCAGGGGCGTCGGATACGCAGTATTTT.

J is TRBJ1-5 and V is TRBV19; D unclear. Germline values: CDR1 LNHDA, CDR2 SQIVND (reference sequence). V lost 3 bases to trimming and J lost 2 bases, with 5 bases between them. The CDR3 contains 13 residues. CDR3 amino acids: CASSILGNQPQHF. CDR3 sequence (DNA): TGTGCCAGTAGTATCTTAGGCAATCAGCCCCAGCATTTT.

V and J are TRBV18 and TRBJ2-4; a weak D match, TRBD2 (7 bases). V lost 0 bases to trimming and J lost 1 base, with 10 bases between them. The CDR3 is made up of 16 amino acids. Germline V gene data show CDR1 as KGHSH and CDR2 as LQKENI. Written as DNA, the CDR3 is TGTGCCAGCTCACCACCCGGGGGGCTCGCCAAAAACATTCAGTACTTC. It encodes CASSPPGGLAKNIQYF.

The J gene is TRBJ2-7, the V gene TRBV7-2; D ambiguous. Trimming left V 3 bases short and J 2 bases short, with 8 bases between. Germline CDR1 and CDR2: SGHTA and FQGNSA. This CDR3 contains 13 residues. CDR3 bases: TGTGCCAGCAGCTTTGGCGGTCCCTACGAGCAGTACTTC. It encodes CASSFGGPYEQYF.